This T cell receptor beta chain was documented in a study of T cell repertoires in cytomegalovirus infection. The wider study: HLA-B-restricted CMV epitopes that are well studied were used alongside recently identified HLA-C-restricted ones. Public TCR beta signatures indicated both CMV infection and matching HLA type. Findings and limits, study-wide: Pooled public TCR beta family frequency picked out CMV carriers with the relevant HLA. Ex vivo, HLA-C-restricted CMV-specific TCR beta clonotypes prevailed over the rest of the response.

Germline values: CDR1 SEHNR, CDR2 FQNEAQ (reference sequence). This CDR3 has 14 amino acids. V shed 5 bases, J shed 4 bases, and the junction held 7 bases outside the gene matches. This clonotype was observed a handful of times. Its specificity is not known. TCRdb itself ran the reads through MiXCR, one entry per CDR3 protein. The sample includes roughly 68,000 distinct CDR3 sequences, 20% to 25% of them seen just once. This chain joins TRBV7-9 and TRBJ1-2; TRBD1 agrees at 7 bases. The starting material was CD8+ T cells from cultured PBMCs, obtained from culture after CMV antigen stimulation. This receptor was obtained from a human donor in good health (CMV status not recorded). Some clones in this sample may be carry-over from other donors' samples. CDR3 nucleotide sequence: TGTGCCAGCAGCATGGGACAGCTGATCTATGGCTACACCTTC. Protein sequence: CASSMGQLIYGYTF.